The entry below describes one TCR beta chain. The entry originates in a study of patients and donors after allogeneic stem cell transplantation. Looked up from germline, CDR1 is SGDLS and CDR2 is YYNGEE. This CDR3 comprises 17 residues. The V segment lost 4 bases and the J segment 5 bases; nucleotides outside the gene matches: 14. TCRdb passed the RT-PCR reads through MiXCR, listing each CDR3 protein once. The sample includes some 880,000 distinct CDR3 sequences, about a sixth of them seen just once. The source of this sequence is a human donor who was either an allogeneic HSCT recipient or a stem cell or donor lymphocyte infusion donor (not recorded which). It is not recorded whose cells these are; they may come from a transplant donor. The chain carries TRBV9 and TRBJ2-3, with TRBD1 matching over 9 bases. Sequencing was performed on blood, either unsorted or a sorted T cell fraction (not recorded which). In DNA form, the CDR3 reads TGTGCCAGCAGCACTCTCGCTCGGACAGGGGTTAAAGATACGCAGTATTTT. It translates to CASSTLARTGVKDTQYF.